The clone carrying this TCR beta chain was counted only a few times. This sample was taken from a study of blood T cells in healthy people across ages. Germline V gene lookup returns CDR1 LGHNT and CDR2 FRNRAP. This CDR3 has 16 residues. The germline V and J ends were trimmed by 5 bases and 3 bases, with 20 bases remaining between them. A second PCR, run for about 6 to 11 cycles, used a sample-barcoded 5' primer plus a J-beta primer mix. Each CDR3 protein gets one entry after TCRdb re-called the 5' RACE reads with MiXCR. The sample includes about 760,000 distinct CDR3 sequences, approximately 25% of them seen just once. In addition, the sample was reused for a study of T cells of mothers and their children.

Sequenced sample: blood. The clonotype comes from a boy aged 10-17 years in good health. J is TRBJ2-7 and V is TRBV12-5; D possibly matches TRBD1 or TRBD2 (5 bases each). The CDR3 DNA is TGTGCTAGTGGTCAAGGGACCCTAGGGGCCTTCTACGAGCAGTACTTC. It specifies CASGQGTLGAFYEQYF.